This T cell receptor (beta chain) was recorded in a study of spatial heterogeneity in lung cancer. As for the study in general: In the raw reads, each unique TCR and UMI combination was present more than ten times on average.

Details on this clonotype: What it binds is not known. This beta chain appears as a stray read in a library generated for alpha chains; its size is not informative.

Looked up from germline, CDR1 is SGHTA and CDR2 is FQGTGA. With 3 bases removed from V and 1 base from J, the gap between germline ends came to 11 bases. The CDR3 is 15 amino acids. Study conclusions and caveats: Blood contained ubiquitous expanded tumor TCRs more at resection than at follow-up.

On each TCR cDNA molecule, a unique molecular identifier was present. TCRdb reanalysed the 5' RACE reads using MiXCR and keeps one entry per CDR3 protein. The sample has 7,500 to 8,000 distinct CDR3 sequences; 6.5% to 9.5% are singletons. Stated time point: sample taken at primary tumor resection. The authors sequenced whole RNA from tumor, nontumor lung or frozen PBMC without sorting. A total of approximately 69 untreated early-stage non-small cell lung cancer patients served as donors. The clonotype comes from a male donor with early-stage non-small cell lung cancer. The sequencing here drew on PBMCs, taken at surgery. The V and J genes are TRBV7-3 and TRBJ2-3, with D possibly TRBD2 on 6 matching bases. The CDR3 sequence is CASSFPSGGTDTQYF. CDR3 nucleotide sequence: TGTGCCAGCAGCTTCCCTTCGGGAGGCACAGATACGCAGTATTTT.